These 25 T cell receptor beta chains came from one sample sequenced in a study of blood T cell repertoires in COVID-19. Clones were sequenced by immunoSEQ multiplex PCR, and TCRdb holds only the in-frame ones, with some missing. Here the sample spans about 220,000 clones, around 89% being singletons. Sequenced: PBMCs or T cells enriched from blood (not recorded which). These receptors all stem from a woman under 30 in a cohort exposed to, infected with or recovered from COVID-19 (not recorded which).

J is TRBJ1-5 and V is TRBV9, with D maybe TRBD1 (5 bases). The ends were cut back, 4 bases at V and 3 bases at J, with 11 bases in the middle. In germline, CDR1 is SGDLS, CDR2 YYNGEE. The CDR3 length is 14 residues. For the CDR3, the DNA is TGTGCCAGCAGCCCCGGACAAAACAATCAGCCCCAGCATTTT. It yields the protein CASSPGQNNQPQHF.

V gene TRBV19 combines with J gene TRBJ1-5; TRBD1 agrees at 7 bases. V trimming: 5 bases; J trimming: 2 bases; junction bases outside the gene matches: 0. Germline-derived CDR1 and CDR2 are LNHDA and SQIVND (reference sequence). The CDR3 is made up of 13 amino acids. The CDR3 region has the DNA TGTGCCAGTAGTGGGACAGGCAATCAGCCCCAGCATTTT. As protein: CASSGTGNQPQHF. The complete variable domain, with remaining parts taken from reference TRBV19 and TRBJ1-5, reads DGGITQSPKYLFRKEGQNVTLSCEQNLNHDAMYWYRQDPGQGLRLIYYSQIVNDFQKGDIAEGYSVSREKKESFPLTVTSAQKNPTAFYLCASSGTGNQPQHFGDGTRLSIL.

This chain uses TRBV2 with TRBJ2-3, with TRBD2 matching over 13 bases. This CDR3 is built from 18 residues. The ends lost 5 bases at V and 0 bases at J; junction bases unmatched: 8. The germline gives CDR1 SNHLY, CDR2 FYNNEI. CDR3 in amino acids: CASSTGTSGKSSTDTQYF. The DNA for the CDR3 is TGTGCCAGCAGTACCGGGACTAGCGGGAAGTCTAGCACAGATACGCAGTATTTT.

The V and J genes are TRBV29-1 and TRBJ1-2; 8 positions match TRBD1. V lost 7 bases, J lost 0 bases, and 4 bases stayed unmatched. The germline V gene encodes CDR1 SQVTM and CDR2 ANQGSEA. The CDR3 spans 13 residues. CDR3 residues: CSAWTGSNYGYTF. Here the CDR3 DNA reads TGCAGCGCATGGACAGGGTCTAACTATGGCTACACCTTC.

The chain combines TRBV27 with TRBJ2-3; a possible D gene is TRBD2 (6 bases). Germline V gene data show CDR1 as MNHEY and CDR2 as SMNVEV (reference sequence). Trimming left V 4 bases short and J 1 base short, with 9 bases between. The CDR3 totals 14 residues. CDR3 residues: CASSSPSGTDTQYF. CDR3 coding DNA: TGTGCCAGCAGTTCCCCTAGCGGCACAGATACGCAGTATTTT.

The chain uses TRBV13 and TRBJ1-6, with a possible D match to TRBD1 (5 bases). The CDR3 is 14 residues long. Trimming shortened V by 7 bases and J by 7 bases, and 14 bases separated the two germline ends. Germline V CDR1 and CDR2: PRHDT, FYEKMQ (reference sequence). CDR3 in DNA: TGTGCCAGCAACCTCGGGGGTGGAAATTCACCCCTCCACTTT. Translated: CASNLGGGNSPLHF.

This clone has a single count. The chain employs TRBV19 and TRBJ2-5; the match to TRBD1 covers 11 bases. Germline CDR1 is LNHDA and CDR2 is SQIVND (reference sequence). There are 15 residues in the CDR3. The ends lost 5 bases at V and 5 bases at J; junction bases unmatched: 7. As DNA, the CDR3 is TGTGCCAGTAGTTCCCCGGGACAGGGGGACGAGACCCAGTACTTC. It translates to CASSSPGQGDETQYF.

The V gene is TRBV5-1, the J gene TRBJ1-1, with D maybe TRBD1 (5 bases). The CDR3 spans 17 residues. Trimming took 4 bases from V and 2 from J, leaving 21 bases between them. Germline lookup yields CDR1 SGHRS and CDR2 YFSETQ. The CDR3 region has the DNA TGCGCCAGCAGCGTTGGTGAGGGGAGGGAAGGAAACACTGAAGCTTTCTTT. This codes for CASSVGEGREGNTEAFF.

In this sample, this clone turned up once. The CDR3 DNA is TGTGCCAGCAGCTTAAGACCCGACAGGGGCCCCTACAATGAGCAGTTCTTC. It specifies CASSLRPDRGPYNEQFF. The chain combines TRBV7-9 with TRBJ2-1; 8 bases align to TRBD1. The V segment lost 2 bases and the J segment 2 bases; nucleotides outside the gene matches: 8. Germline V gene lookup returns CDR1 SEHNR and CDR2 FQNEAQ (reference sequence). The CDR3 length is 17 residues.

The rearrangement joins TRBV27 to TRBJ1-2; 8 nucleotides agree with TRBD1. CDR1 and CDR2 from the germline V gene are MNHEY and SMNVEV (reference sequence). The CDR3 consists of 18 residues. V was pared by 8 bases and J by 4 bases, with 21 bases of the junction left unmatched. Here the CDR3 DNA reads TGTGCCAGCCGATCTCAGTTAGGGCAGGGGGCTCTCGGCTATGGCTACACCTTC. This codes for CASRSQLGQGALGYGYTF.

The CDR3 nucleotides read TGTGCCAGCAGCTTAGTCGGGGGTGAGACTGAAGCTTTCTTT. The encoded protein is CASSLVGGETEAFF. The chain uses TRBV11-2 and TRBJ1-1; tentative D call: TRBD1 (5 bases). Trimming took 1 base from V and 5 from J, leaving 11 bases between them. The CDR3 runs to 14 residues. Looked up from germline, CDR1 is SGHAT and CDR2 is FQNNGV.

This clone was detected once. This chain joins TRBV19 and TRBJ2-7; 9 bases agree with TRBD1. The J segment lost 3 bases and the V segment lost 5 bases, leaving 5 bases of the junction unmatched. Germline lookup yields CDR1 LNHDA and CDR2 SQIVND (reference sequence). The length of the CDR3 is 14 residues. DNA of the CDR3: TGTGCCAGTAGTTTAGGGACAGGGAACTACGAGCAGTACTTC. It translates to CASSLGTGNYEQYF.

The V and J genes are TRBV28 and TRBJ1-2, with TRBD1 matching 10 bases. The trim removed 2 bases at V and 5 bases at J, leaving 11 bases unmatched. CDR1 MDHEN and CDR2 SYDVKM come from the germline V gene. The CDR3 contains 17 residues. This chain's CDR3 is CASSLHPRQGAGYGYTF. The CDR3 nucleotides read TGTGCCAGCAGTTTACACCCCAGACAGGGGGCTGGGTATGGCTACACCTTC.

The V and J genes are TRBV11-2 and TRBJ1-1; TRBD1 might be the D (6 bases). Trimming took off 5 bases at V and 1 base at J, with 11 bases between the two ends. The CDR3 runs 14 residues. Germline CDR1 SGHAT, CDR2 FQNNGV. In nucleotides, the CDR3 is TGTGCCAGCAGCCTGGGACACCAGAACACTGAAGCTTTCTTT. Protein sequence: CASSLGHQNTEAFF. Using reference TRBV11-2 and TRBJ1-1 for the parts outside the CDR3, the full variable domain is EAGVAQSPRYKIIEKRQSVAFWCNPISGHATLYWYQQILGQGPKLLIQFQNNGVVDDSQLPKDRFSAERLKGVDSTLKIQPAKLEDSAVYLCASSLGHQNTEAFFGQGTRLTVV.

This clone was seen a single time. The genes are TRBV11-3 and TRBJ2-3; TRBD1 aligns across 8 bases. The germline V gene has CDR1 SGHNT and CDR2 YENEEA. The CDR3 has 18 amino acids. V shed 5 bases and J 3 bases; nucleotides not matched to a gene: 16. The CDR3 DNA sequence: TGTGCCAGCAGCCCCTTGTCACCGACAGGGGTTTCTACAGATACGCAGTATTTT. As protein: CASSPLSPTGVSTDTQYF.

The V call is TRBV5-4, the J call TRBJ2-2; 8 bases match TRBD1. Germline trimming cut 4 bases from V and 7 bases from J; bases unmatched to any gene: 9. Germline assignment: CDR1 SGHNT and CDR2 YYREEE (reference sequence). The CDR3 is made up of 15 amino acids. CDR3 protein: CASSLARGQDGELFF. The CDR3 coding sequence is TGTGCCAGCAGCCTAGCCAGGGGGCAGGACGGGGAGCTGTTTTTT.

The J gene is TRBJ2-1, the V gene TRBV12-5; 7 bases align to TRBD2. V was pared by 6 bases and J by 6 bases, with 17 bases of the junction left unmatched. Germline V gene sequence: CDR1 LGHNT, CDR2 FRNRAP. The CDR3 is made up of 17 amino acids. The CDR3 loop reads CASGSISVAGDFNEQFF. For the CDR3, the DNA is TGTGCTAGTGGCTCCATTTCGGTTGCGGGAGATTTCAATGAGCAGTTCTTC.

The chain links TRBV2 to TRBJ1-3, with 8 bases identical to TRBD1. The germline CDR1 and CDR2 sequences are SNHLY and FYNNEI. The V gene end was trimmed by 0 bases and the J gene end by 5 bases; junction bases not matched to a gene: 6. The CDR3 sequence is 16 residues long. The CDR3 nucleotides read TGTGCCAGCAGTGAAGCGGTCAGGACAGGGAGAAACACCATATATTTT. This encodes CASSEAVRTGRNTIYF.

This chain connects TRBV25-1 to TRBJ1-5; a possible D gene is TRBD1 (6 bases). Germline-derived CDR1 and CDR2 are MGHDK and SYGVNS. The CDR3 loop spans 14 amino acids. V was shortened by 6 bases and J by 3 bases, with 12 bases between the two germline ends. The CDR3 region has the DNA TGTGCCAGCAGAGGGGCAGGGGCCAATCAGCCCCAGCATTTT. This translates into CASRGAGANQPQHF.

The CDR3 nucleotides read TGTGCCAGCAGCTTAGGAGGATCGTCCAACAATTCACCCCTCCACTTT. It yields the protein CASSLGGSSNNSPLHF. The chain has TRBV7-2 and TRBJ1-6; no reliable D call. The CDR3 runs to 16 residues. CDR1 SGHTA and CDR2 FQGNSA come from the germline V gene. The V gene lost 1 base and the J gene lost 7 bases, with 14 bases spanning the gap.

The chain couples TRBV11-3 to TRBJ2-3, with 8 bases aligning to TRBD1. This CDR3 spans 14 amino acids. Per the germline V gene, CDR1 is SGHNT and CDR2 is YENEEA. Trimming took 4 bases from V and 1 from J; bases not matched to a gene: 1. The DNA of the CDR3 is TGTGCCAGCAGCTCGACAGGGGGCACAGATACGCAGTATTTT. This gives the protein CASSSTGGTDTQYF. Based on the CDR3 plus reference TRBV11-3 and TRBJ2-3, the full variable domain is EAGVVQSPRYKIIEKKQPVAFWCNPISGHNTLYWYLQNLGQGPELLIRYENEEAVDDSQLPKDRFSAERLKGVDSTLKIQPAELGDSAVYLCASSSTGGTDTQYFGPGTRLTVL.

The V and J genes are TRBV25-1 and TRBJ1-4, with 9 bases identical to TRBD1. Germline V gene lookup returns CDR1 MGHDK and CDR2 SYGVNS. Losses at the gene ends were 6 bases for V and 6 bases for J; bases not matched to a gene: 8. CDR3 length: 15 residues. The CDR3 coding sequence is TGTGCCAGCAGGACAGACACAGGGGGCTATGAAAAACTGTTTTTT. The encoded protein is CASRTDTGGYEKLFF. The entire variable domain, with the rest obtained from reference TRBV25-1 and TRBJ1-4, is as follows: EADIYQTPRYLVIGTGKKITLECSQTMGHDKMYWYQQDPGMELHLIHYSYGVNSTEKGDLSSESTVSRIRTEHFPLTLESARPSHTSQYLCASRTDTGGYEKLFFGSGTQLSVL.

The V and J genes are TRBV27 and TRBJ1-2; 10 positions match TRBD1. In germline, CDR1 is MNHEY, CDR2 SMNVEV (reference sequence). With V trimmed by 3 bases and J by 2 bases, 0 bases remained unmatched. CDR3 length: 14 amino acids. The CDR3 DNA is TGTGCCAGCAGTTTGACAGGGGGCAACTATGGCTACACCTTC. It encodes CASSLTGGNYGYTF.

The V gene is TRBV5-6, the J gene TRBJ1-6; D possibly corresponds to TRBD1 (5 bases). This CDR3 spans 13 amino acids. Germline V gives CDR1 SGHDT, CDR2 YYEEEE. Trimming stripped 1 base from V and 9 bases from J, with 8 bases between. The CDR3 loop reads CASSLQGASPLHF. The CDR3 DNA reads as TGTGCCAGCAGCTTGCAGGGCGCTTCACCCCTCCACTTT.

The chain carries TRBV14 and TRBJ1-1; the D is unclear. The CDR3 contains 14 residues. CDR1 and CDR2 from the germline V gene are SGHDN and FVKESK. V was trimmed by 1 base and J by 10 bases, leaving 16 bases between them. The CDR3 here is CASSQGSRVVRAFF. The CDR3 nucleotides read TGTGCCAGCAGCCAAGGGTCGAGGGTAGTTAGAGCTTTCTTT.